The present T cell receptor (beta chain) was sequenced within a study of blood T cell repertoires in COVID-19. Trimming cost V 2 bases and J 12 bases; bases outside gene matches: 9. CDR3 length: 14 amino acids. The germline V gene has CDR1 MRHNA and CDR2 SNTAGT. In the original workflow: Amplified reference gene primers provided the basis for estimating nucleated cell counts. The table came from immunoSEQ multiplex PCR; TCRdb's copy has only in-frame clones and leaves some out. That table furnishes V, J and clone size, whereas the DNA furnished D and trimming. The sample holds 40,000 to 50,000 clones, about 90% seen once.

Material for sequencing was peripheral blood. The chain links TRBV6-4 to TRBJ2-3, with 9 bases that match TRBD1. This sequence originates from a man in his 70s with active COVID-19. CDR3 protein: CASSDTPGQGAQYF. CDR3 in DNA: TGTGCCAGCAGTGACACTCCGGGACAGGGCGCCCAGTATTTT.